Included here is one TCR beta chain sequence, with context. This clone's antigen is unknown. One base away there is no much larger clone; base qualities are not given. The CDR3 measures 14 amino acids from cysteine to phenylalanine. Only the CDR3 region is kept as DNA, spanning 42 bases read in frame from base 1. CDR1 is given as LNHDA and CDR2 as SQIVND, both from the germline V gene (reference sequence). V trim: 5 bases; J trim: 7 bases; unmatched bases: 10. This specimen comes from a study of intratumoral heterogeneity in liver cancer. Background on the whole study: In the full cohort of 13 to 15 patients, the median age was roughly 65 years and the majority of patients were male. To investigate intratumor heterogeneity, the study integrated RNA-seq, DNA sequencing, TCR-seq and SNP array data drawn from multiple regions of hepatocellular carcinoma specimens. Of the approximately 68 multiregional samples collected from approximately 15 HCC patients in the overall cohort, 51 were tumoral regions and about 20 were adjacent nontumoral regions. The paper's findings and limits, for the study overall: The authors noted a relatively low number of patients and under-sampled tumor-infiltrating lymphocyte representation as limitations.

Every patient had early-stage hepatocellular carcinoma and received no therapy prior to surgical resection. Sampled areas lacked macroscopic evidence of necrosis or hemorrhage. TCR sequencing (ImmunoSeq) was performed on multiple regions from a couple of patients. Frozen tissue samples from resection were taken at least 1 cm away from one another. The N label marked samples taken from nontumoral liver tissue adjacent to the tumor. Genomic DNA was isolated from bulk tissue with the DNeasy blood and tissue kit. Using the immunoSEQ assay, the TCR beta chain CDR3 regions were sequenced from genomic DNA. Rearranged VDJ segments were amplified with primers annealing to V and J segments. Regarding the original processing steps: The ImmunoSeq Analyzer software was used to compute clonality and richness metrics. To find clones with differing abundance between regions, Fisher's exact test was applied together with a beta-binomial method for extra stringency. Entries here come from immuneACCESS through TCRdb and include only in-frame sequences with V and J called. Some clones fail to appear in such tables; in the studies checked, an unresolved V gene covers under half of the shortfall, and the cause of the remainder is unknown. Clonal size and the V and J genes are those of that table, whereas D and trimming came from the DNA. Counted in this sample were tens of thousands of clones; just under 75% of them appeared once. Approximately 18% of the sample goes to the ten largest clones.

Specimen: tumor-adjacent normal tissue, collected before any cancer treatment. This chain is built from TRBV19 and TRBJ2-7; TRBD2 fits 8 bases in the junction. The sequence derives from a woman in her seventies with hepatocellular carcinoma. The DNA is TGTGCCAGTAGTCCACACCGGGCGGGAGGTGAGCAGTACTTC. Its protein product is CASSPHRAGGEQYF.